Below are 15 T cell receptor beta chains sequenced from a single sample in a study of T cell responses to AZD1222 COVID-19 vaccine. Using immunoSEQ multiplex PCR, the repertoire was profiled, and TCRdb retains in-frame clones only, with some absent. Of 120,000 to 150,000 clones listed, approximately 89% were seen once; the top ten hold less than 5.5%. Here the sequenced sample was peripheral blood, taken on day 0 of AZD1222 vaccination. The receptors originated from an adult in good health.

CDR3 nucleotides: TGTGCCAGCTTCCACCGACCGGGACTAGCGGGTGAGCAGTTCTTC. Translating it yields CASFHRPGLAGEQFF. The genes are TRBV28 and TRBJ2-1; 12 bases align to TRBD2. Unmatched junction bases numbered 11, after V lost 8 bases and J lost 9 bases. Looked up from germline, CDR1 is MDHEN and CDR2 is SYDVKM. The CDR3 loop spans 15 amino acids.

This chain joins TRBV28 and TRBJ1-2; D not resolved. Germline V gives CDR1 MDHEN, CDR2 SYDVKM. The germline V and J ends were trimmed by 7 bases and 4 bases, with 19 bases remaining between them. The CDR3 extends over 15 amino acids. CDR3 region: CASTSAEWMSYGYTF. CDR3 nucleotide sequence: TGTGCCAGCACTTCCGCGGAGTGGATGAGCTATGGCTACACCTTC.

This clone has only a few counts. The chain links TRBV4-2 to TRBJ2-3, with TRBD2 identical over 7 bases. Germline V gene data show CDR1 as LGHNA and CDR2 as YNFKEQ. Trimming cost V 0 bases and J 4 bases; bases outside gene matches: 7. There are 16 residues in the CDR3. The DNA of the CDR3 is TGTGCCAGCAGCCAAGATAGGGGTGGGGGGGCAGATACGCAGTATTTT. Amino acids: CASSQDRGGGADTQYF.

CDR3 DNA: TGTGCCAGTAGCCCGGACAGGGGGCGCGATCAGCCCCAGCATTTT. Protein: CASSPDRGRDQPQHF. The J gene is TRBJ1-5, the V gene TRBV19; 11 positions match TRBD1. The length of the CDR3 is 15 residues. Per the germline V gene, CDR1 is LNHDA and CDR2 is SQIVND (reference sequence). Trimming removed 6 bases from V and 5 bases from J; junction bases left unmatched: 6.

The sample holds one count of this clone. This chain uses TRBV7-9 with TRBJ1-4; D gene ambiguous. Trimming stripped 3 bases from V and 2 bases from J, with 7 bases between. CDR3 length: 14 amino acids. Germline CDR1 reads SEHNR; CDR2 reads FQNEAQ (reference sequence). The CDR3 is CASSLHGTNEKLFF. CDR3 nucleotide sequence: TGTGCCAGCAGCTTGCATGGCACTAATGAAAAACTGTTTTTT.

In this sample, this clone turned up a few times. This sequence joins TRBV7-9 and TRBJ1-2; TRBD1 aligns across 7 bases. Germline trimming cut 5 bases from V and 4 bases from J; bases unmatched to any gene: 4. This CDR3 is built from 13 residues. Germline V lookup: CDR1 SEHNR, CDR2 FQNEAQ (reference sequence). CDR3 nucleotide sequence: TGTGCCAGCAGCCCGGACAGGTCCTATGGCTACACCTTC. This sequence encodes CASSPDRSYGYTF.

The chain couples TRBV7-9 to TRBJ2-5, with D perhaps TRBD1 (6 bases). The ends were cut back, 4 bases at V and 2 bases at J, with 17 bases in the middle. The CDR3 spans 16 residues. The germline gives CDR1 SEHNR, CDR2 FQNEAQ (reference sequence). Written as DNA, the CDR3 is TGTGCCAGCAGCTCGAAATTTGGACAGAAACAAGAGACCCAGTACTTC. This gives the protein CASSSKFGQKQETQYF.

The count of this clone is one. The chain is built from TRBV29-1 and TRBJ1-1, with 8 nucleotides matching TRBD1. The germline V gene has CDR1 SQVTM and CDR2 ANQGSEA. Losses at the gene ends were 5 bases for V and 1 base for J; bases not matched to a gene: 6. The CDR3 is made up of 14 amino acids. CDR3 coding DNA: TGCAGCGTTTGTAGGGGGACAGGGAACACTGAAGCTTTCTTT. It is translated as CSVCRGTGNTEAFF.

The CDR3 loop reads CASSLGLAVSYEQYF. The CDR3 DNA reads TGTGCCAGCAGCTTGGGTCTAGCGGTCTCCTACGAGCAGTACTTC. The chain employs TRBV5-6 and TRBJ2-7, with 7 bases matching TRBD2. V gave up 0 bases and J gave up 0 bases; unmatched junction bases: 3. Germline CDR1 reads SGHDT; CDR2 reads YYEEEE. This CDR3 comprises 15 residues. The full variable domain, with the rest looked up from reference TRBV5-6 and TRBJ2-7, is DAGVTQSPTHLIKTRGQQVTLRCSPKSGHDTVSWYQQALGQGPQFIFQYYEEEERQRGNFPDRFSGHQFPNYSSELNVNALLLGDSALYLCASSLGLAVSYEQYFGPGTRLTVT.

The rearrangement uses TRBV5-5 and TRBJ2-5; D ambiguous. Trimming took off 5 bases at V and 1 base at J, with 12 bases between the two ends. The CDR3 contains 14 residues. CDR1 SGHKS and CDR2 YYEKEE come from the germline V gene (reference sequence). The CDR3 sequence is CASRLEVAQETQYF. The CDR3 DNA sequence: TGTGCCAGCAGACTGGAAGTAGCCCAAGAGACCCAGTACTTC.

The chain joins TRBV4-2 to TRBJ1-3, with TRBD1 matching over 7 bases. Germline V gene data show CDR1 as LGHNA and CDR2 as YNFKEQ. CDR3 length equals 16 residues. V dropped 3 bases and J dropped 3; count of bases not matched to a gene: 8. CDR3 protein: CASSQERQGGGNTIYF. The CDR3 region has the DNA TGTGCCAGCAGCCAGGAACGACAGGGTGGTGGAAACACCATATATTTT.

With respect to this clone: The same CDR3 also results from other DNA sequences found in this sample. J is TRBJ1-5 and V is TRBV6-5; D gene ambiguous. From germline, CDR1 is MNHEY and CDR2 SVGAGI. V was clipped by 1 base and J by 7 bases, with 11 bases between them. CDR3 size: 14 residues. This CDR3 is CASSYLAGWQPQHF. CDR3 DNA: TGTGCCAGCAGTTACTTGGCAGGCTGGCAGCCCCAGCATTTT.

CDR3 in amino acids: CASSYDRGVINSPLHF. The CDR3, as DNA: TGTGCCAGCAGCTACGACAGGGGTGTCATTAATTCACCCCTCCACTTT. This chain joins TRBV3-1 (or the pseudogene TRBV3-2) and TRBJ1-6; 8 bases align to TRBD1. Germline values: CDR1 LGHDT, CDR2 YNNKEL (reference sequence). There are 16 residues in the CDR3. Trimming took 5 bases from V and 6 from J; bases not matched to a gene: 9.

The gene calls are TRBV28 and TRBJ1-3; 7 bases align to TRBD1. The length of the CDR3 is 14 residues. CDR1 and CDR2 from the germline V gene are MDHEN and SYDVKM. J gave up 4 bases and V 6 bases, and 6 bases lay outside the gene matches. The chain's CDR3 is CASSPGTAGNTIYF. The DNA for the CDR3 is TGTGCCAGCAGCCCCGGGACAGCAGGAAACACCATATATTTT.

The chain couples TRBV5-1 to TRBJ2-5; D remains ambiguous. V was clipped by 3 bases and J by 2 bases, with 8 bases between them. This CDR3 has 13 residues. Germline CDR1 reads SGHRS; CDR2 reads YFSETQ. The CDR3 nucleotides read TGCGCCAGCAGCTATCGCTTTCAAGAGACCCAGTACTTC. It is translated as CASSYRFQETQYF.